A single sample gave rise to the 12 T cell receptor beta chains below, sequenced in a study of CD8+ T cells in alopecia areata. The authors extracted RNA and reverse transcribed it into cDNA as the sequencing template. The assay was immunoSEQ multiplex PCR, and TCRdb's table has in-frame clones only and misses some. The data show approximately 150,000 clones, with less than 75% seen just once and roughly 11% held by the top ten. This sample comprised CD8+ T cells sorted from blood, obtained at week 0. Receptors were obtained from a human donor with alopecia areata.

The V call is TRBV7-2, the J call TRBJ1-5, with D perhaps matching TRBD1 (6 bases). Germline loops: CDR1 SGHTA, CDR2 FQGNSA. V shed 5 bases and J shed 5 bases, with 16 bases lying between them. The CDR3 runs 15 residues. The CDR3 region is CASSPLRDTDQPQHF. The CDR3 bases are TGTGCCAGCAGCCCCCTGCGGGACACCGATCAGCCCCAGCATTTT.

This clone was observed once. The chain has TRBV5-1 and TRBJ2-5; D not resolved. This CDR3 spans 15 amino acids. V was pared by 8 bases and J by 2 bases, with 19 bases between. Germline V CDR1 and CDR2: SGHRS, YFSETQ. In DNA, the CDR3 is TGCGCCAGTGCCTCCTTGCGACTGCCACAAGAGACCCAGTACTTC. The encoded protein is CASASLRLPQETQYF.

This clone was counted only a few times. The V and J genes are TRBV7-2 and TRBJ2-3, with 11 bases that match TRBD2. Germline CDR1 reads SGHTA; CDR2 reads FQGNSA. The CDR3 is 18 amino acids. V gave up 1 base and J gave up 6 bases; unmatched junction bases: 12. The CDR3 spells CASSLERLTSGDWDTQYF. As DNA, the CDR3 is TGTGCCAGCAGCTTAGAGAGGCTGACTAGCGGGGATTGGGATACGCAGTATTTT.

The chain links TRBV6-1 to TRBJ2-5; D ambiguous. Germline CDR1 is MNHNS and CDR2 is SASEGT. This CDR3 contains 13 residues. V lost 7 bases to trimming and J lost 0 bases, with 9 bases between them. CDR3 sequence reads: CASKGDYQETQYF. CDR3 coding DNA: TGTGCCAGCAAGGGCGACTACCAAGAGACCCAGTACTTC.

The J gene is TRBJ1-2, the V gene TRBV9; TRBD1 matches 7 bases. The CDR3 length is 11 residues. CDR1 is SGDLS, CDR2 YYNGEE, per germline. The V and J ends lost 5 bases and 9 bases, in that order; junction bases with no gene match: 4. The DNA of the CDR3 is TGTGCCAGCAGTGAGGGGGCTAGCTACACCTTC. Translated: CASSEGASYTF.

This sequence joins TRBV7-4 and TRBJ1-3; D unresolved. V was trimmed by 7 bases and J by 0 bases, leaving 22 bases between them. The CDR3 contains 18 residues. Germline V gene data show CDR1 as SGHVT and CDR2 as SQSDAQ. CDR3 sequence (DNA): TGTGCCAGCACCCCAGAGTGGGCCTCTACGAGCTCTGGAAACACCATATATTTT. Its protein product is CASTPEWASTSSGNTIYF. Based on the CDR3 plus reference TRBV7-4 and TRBJ1-3, the full variable domain is GAGVSQSPRYKVAKRGRDVALRCDSISGHVTLYWYRQTLGQGSEVLTYSQSDAQRDKSGRPSGRFSAERPERSVSTLKIQRTEQGDSAVYLCASTPEWASTSSGNTIYFGEGSWLTVV.

This clone was detected a few times. The genes are TRBV5-4 and TRBJ2-1; TRBD2 matches 9 bases. Germline lookup yields CDR1 SGHNT and CDR2 YYREEE (reference sequence). The CDR3 sequence is 15 residues long. With 3 bases clipped from V and 7 bases from J, the junction kept 8 bases outside the gene matches. The CDR3 protein is CASSWSLAGSNEQFF. The CDR3 nucleotides read TGTGCCAGCAGCTGGTCACTAGCGGGCTCGAATGAGCAGTTCTTC.

The chain employs TRBV29-1 and TRBJ1-5, with no clear D. CDR1 is SQVTM and CDR2 is ANQGSEA in the germline V gene. The ends were cut back, 8 bases at V and 3 bases at J, with 26 bases in the middle. The CDR3 contains 17 residues. Here the CDR3 reads CSTTISPRKKNNQPQHF. The CDR3 DNA sequence: TGCAGCACCACGATTTCGCCACGGAAGAAGAACAATCAGCCCCAGCATTTT.

The chain recombines TRBV29-1 with TRBJ2-5, with TRBD2 as a possible D gene (6 bases). CDR3 length equals 12 residues. The germline V gene has CDR1 SQVTM and CDR2 ANQGSEA. Between the trimmed V and J ends, which lost 7 bases and 4 bases, there was a span of 13 bases. DNA of the CDR3: TGCAGCGCTATAGACGGGGGAGAGACCCAGTACTTC. It codes for CSAIDGGETQYF.

This clone was seen a handful of times. The chain is built from TRBV13 and TRBJ2-4; TRBD1 agrees at 8 bases. Germline assignment: CDR1 PRHDT and CDR2 FYEKMQ (reference sequence). The V gene end was trimmed by 2 bases and the J gene end by 8 bases; junction bases not matched to a gene: 5. CDR3 length equals 14 residues. CDR3 in DNA: TGTGCCAGCAGCTTATCGGACAGGGATGACATTCAGTACTTC. This codes for CASSLSDRDDIQYF.

V gene TRBV7-8 combines with J gene TRBJ1-1; D not resolved. With 5 bases removed from V and 2 bases from J, the gap between germline ends came to 18 bases. CDR1 is SGHVS, CDR2 FQNEAQ, per germline. The CDR3 spans 16 residues. The CDR3 region has the DNA TGTGCCAGCAGCCTCCCCACGACCTCCCTCAACACTGAAGCTTTCTTT. It encodes CASSLPTTSLNTEAFF.

The rearrangement joins TRBV5-6 to TRBJ1-1; 8 bases are a match to TRBD1. In germline, CDR1 is SGHDT, CDR2 YYEEEE. Trimming at V came to 4 bases and at J to 5 bases, leaving 10 bases not matched to a gene. The CDR3 contains 15 residues. As DNA, the CDR3 is TGTGCCAGCAGCACAGGACAGGGCGGGCGGACTGAAGCTTTCTTT. Translated: CASSTGQGGRTEAFF.